This entry is about one T cell receptor (beta chain). Which antigen it targets is not known. No qualities accompany the bases; no much larger clone lies one base away. For TCRbeta CDR3 sequencing, genomic DNA was extracted from sorted cells using the QIAGEN DNeasy Blood and Tissue Kit. High-throughput TCRbeta CDR3 sequencing was carried out commercially through immunoSEQ, with PCR amplification with bias correction and internal controls included. The authors processed their data as follows. Unique productive TCRbeta sequences were defined by CDR3 nucleotide sequence where primers matched, and otherwise by CDR3 amino acid sequence together with Vbeta and Jbeta genes. To correct sorting error, sequences shared between sorted populations at a frequency ratio of 2:1 or less were removed; the rest were assigned to the higher population. A sequence counted as donor-reactive if, in CFSE-low cells, the sequence had a frequency of at least 0.01% and was expanded at least 5-fold compared with unstimulated cells. Repertoire divergence was quantified by Jensen-Shannon divergence using the top 100 TCRbeta sequences ranked by frequency. For samples with multiple sequencing runs, sorting error was corrected in each run separately before the runs were combined. In its TCRdb copy, this immuneACCESS table keeps in-frame sequences only and misses some clones. Where compared with another copy, unresolved V genes explain less than half of these, and the others have no known cause. That table furnishes V, J and clone size, whereas the DNA furnished D and trimming. In this sample the table shows 90,000 to 150,000 clones, around 91% of which occur a single time. The top ten clonotypes cover less than 0.7% of the sample.

These data come from a study of Tregs in tolerant kidney transplant recipients (dated by TCRdb to between 2017 and 2020). Broadly, across the study: The study applied TCRbeta sequencing to find donor-specific regulatory T cells before combined kidney and bone marrow transplantation and then followed those same cells after transplant. TCRbeta repertoire sequencing was used in a few healthy controls to compare several methods for expanding Tregs specific for an allogeneic donor. Overall study outcomes, separate from this receptor: Biological reproducibility was not directly addressed, though technical replication error appeared minimal. Because only a small number of patients were included, the study had limitations, and the results will need to be validated in larger populations as well as under other immunosuppression protocols. The most biologically relevant and donor-specific TCRbeta repertoire appeared to be identified by expanding Tregs with activated donor B cells.

The CDR3 runs 11 amino acids, cysteine and phenylalanine included. Left in the record is the CDR3 DNA by itself, 33 bases read in frame from the first base. Between the V and J ends, shortened by 5 bases and 11 bases respectively, the junction contains 12 bases. Per the germline V gene, SNHLY is the CDR1 and FYNNEI is the CDR2. Unstimulated Tregs (CD4+CD25+CD127-), CD4+ non-Tregs (CD4+CD25-), CD4 and CD8 cells were FACS-sorted from thawed PBMCs. Blood from healthy controls was obtained either from healthy volunteers or as purchased buffy coats. Healthy control blood was processed to PBMCs by Ficoll density gradient and cryopreserved, and patient PBMCs were collected before and after transplant.

Here the chain combines TRBV2 and TRBJ1-1; no D gene is confidently identified. Sequenced input: CD4+ T cells from blood. The sequence was obtained from a human donor in good health. For the CDR3, the sequence is CASSTLGGAFF. The base sequence is TGTGCCAGCAGTACCTTAGGTGGGGCTTTCTTT.